The 32 T cell receptor beta chains given below trace back to one sample, sequenced in a study of T cells in Graves' hyperthyroidism and ophthalmopathy. RNA transcripts were the template for amplifying TCR beta CDR3 regions. When the TCR CDR3 underwent first-round RT-PCR, the HTBI primer set was used. Each CDR3 protein is one row after TCRdb ran MiXCR on the multiplex PCR reads. The sample includes hundreds of thousands of distinct CDR3 sequences, approximately 20% of them seen just once. Sequencing was performed on blood. The receptors were gathered from a man between 35 and 55 years old with Graves' ophthalmopathy.

This clonotype was seen only a few times. V is TRBV7-3 and J is TRBJ2-1; D is undetermined. The CDR3 length is 16 residues. The V end lost 0 bases, the J end lost 0 bases, and 9 bases lay between the germline ends. CDR1 and CDR2 (germline): SGHTA, FQGTGA. The CDR3 region is CASSLTSSSSYNEQFF. In nucleotides, the CDR3 is TGTGCCAGCAGCTTAACGTCCTCGAGCTCCTACAATGAGCAGTTCTTC.

This clonotype was picked up a small number of times. This chain joins TRBV28 and TRBJ2-7, with D perhaps matching TRBD2 (5 bases). CDR1 is MDHEN, CDR2 SYDVKM, per germline. CDR3 length: 15 residues. The germline V and J ends were trimmed by 5 bases and 0 bases, with 14 bases remaining between them. The CDR3: CASSGTDSISYEQYF. In DNA form, the CDR3 reads TGTGCCAGCAGTGGCACGGACTCGATCTCCTACGAGCAGTACTTC.

With regard to this clonotype: This clone may be a read error of a much larger clone one base away. V and J are TRBV5-1 and TRBJ2-7, with TRBD1 identical over 7 bases. The CDR3 sequence is 15 residues long. CDR1 SGHRS and CDR2 YFSETQ come from the germline V gene. This CDR3 is CASNLLGQVSNEQYF. The CDR3 DNA sequence: TGCGCCAGCAACTTGTTAGGACAGGTTTCCAACGAGCAGTACTTC.

This clonotype has ten or more counts. This chain connects TRBV9 to TRBJ1-2; weak D call: TRBD1 (6 bases). Trimming left V 0 bases short and J 7 bases short, with 10 bases between. This CDR3 is built from 13 residues. Germline CDR1 reads SGDLS; CDR2 reads YYNGEE. CDR3 residues: CASSVAGEGGYTF. The CDR3 DNA reads TGTGCCAGCAGCGTAGCAGGGGAAGGTGGCTACACCTTC.

The CDR3 loop reads CSASWSNGYPTDTQYF. The CDR3 nucleotides are TGCAGTGCTAGTTGGTCCAACGGGTACCCCACAGATACGCAGTATTTT. The V and J genes are TRBV20-1 and TRBJ2-3; D ambiguous. V was pared by 3 bases and J by 2 bases, with 18 bases between. Germline V gene data show CDR1 as DFQATT and CDR2 as SNEGSKA (reference sequence). The CDR3 runs 16 residues.

This clonotype was picked up many times. This chain uses TRBV2 with TRBJ1-2; 10 bases line up with TRBD1. The CDR3 is made up of 14 amino acids. CDR1 and CDR2 from the germline V gene are SNHLY and FYNNEI. Germline trimming cut 6 bases from V and 6 bases from J; bases unmatched to any gene: 7. The DNA of the CDR3 is TGTGCCAGCAGCCCGACAGGGGGCATGGATGGCTACACCTTC. Amino acid sequence: CASSPTGGMDGYTF.

The V call is TRBV4-1, the J call TRBJ2-2; 8 nucleotides match TRBD2. V shed 2 bases, J shed 5 bases, and the junction held 7 bases outside the gene matches. Germline lookup yields CDR1 MGHRA and CDR2 YSYEKL. The CDR3 loop spans 16 amino acids. CDR3 coding DNA: TGCGCCAGCAGCCAACCAGCGGGAGTACGGACCGGGGAGCTGTTTTTT. It translates to CASSQPAGVRTGELFF.

This clonotype was observed a few times. The chain carries TRBV4-3 and TRBJ1-1; D gene unclear. Germline assignment: CDR1 LGHNA and CDR2 YSLEER. The CDR3 runs 13 residues. The germline V and J ends were trimmed by 4 bases and 5 bases, with 11 bases remaining between them. For the CDR3, the DNA is TGCGCCAGCAGCCGTGATGCGGGGACTGAAGCTTTCTTT. Translation: CASSRDAGTEAFF.

This clonotype came up many times. The genes are TRBV11-2 and TRBJ1-5; maybe TRBD1 (5 bases). V gave up 5 bases and J gave up 1 base, with 12 bases separating them. CDR3 length: 15 amino acids. Germline loops: CDR1 SGHAT, CDR2 FQNNGV. In nucleotides, the CDR3 is TGTGCCAGCAGCCTTGGGGGTGGGAGCAATCAGCCCCAGCATTTT. This codes for CASSLGGGSNQPQHF.

The chain carries TRBV7-6 and TRBJ1-1, with a tentative D call TRBD1 (6 bases). The CDR3 has 17 residues. Germline CDR1 reads SGHVS; CDR2 reads FNYEAQ. Trimming took 4 bases from V and 0 from J, leaving 18 bases between them. CDR3: CASSSRVGALMNTEAFF. CDR3 sequence (DNA): TGTGCCAGCAGCTCCCGGGTGGGGGCCCTCATGAACACTGAAGCTTTCTTT.

This clonotype was recorded a few times. The chain employs TRBV7-8 and TRBJ2-4; no clear D. Germline-derived CDR1 and CDR2 are SGHVS and FQNEAQ. The CDR3 length is 17 residues. V dropped 1 base and J dropped 0 bases, with 13 bases sitting between them. This CDR3 is CASSLDVWQIAKNIQYF. Here the CDR3 DNA reads TGTGCCAGCAGCTTAGACGTTTGGCAGATAGCCAAAAACATTCAGTACTTC.

This clonotype was counted at least ten times. The genes are TRBV12-3 or TRBV12-4 and TRBJ2-7; a weak D match, TRBD1 (5 bases). V was trimmed by 2 bases and J by 2 bases, leaving 10 bases between them. The CDR3 has 14 residues. The chain's CDR3 is CASSLSAGTYEQYF. CDR3 nucleotide sequence: TGTGCCAGCAGTTTATCGGCAGGGACCTACGAGCAGTACTTC.

This chain connects TRBV27 to TRBJ2-4; D unclear. Trimming took off 4 bases at V and 0 bases at J, with 10 bases between the two ends. Germline values: CDR1 MNHEY, CDR2 SMNVEV (reference sequence). The CDR3 is made up of 15 amino acids. CDR3 region: CASSSPSLAKNIQYF. DNA for the CDR3: TGTGCCAGCAGTTCCCCCTCGTTAGCCAAAAACATTCAGTACTTC.

In its sample, this clonotype was seen a few times. J is TRBJ2-7 and V is TRBV4-1; the D gene is possibly TRBD1 (6 bases). The CDR3 totals 14 residues. V was trimmed by 0 bases and J by 5 bases, leaving 11 bases between them. CDR1 is MGHRA and CDR2 is YSYEKL in the germline V gene. The CDR3: CASSQEGQINEQYF. CDR3 sequence (DNA): TGCGCCAGCAGCCAAGAAGGACAGATAAACGAGCAGTACTTC.

The J gene is TRBJ2-7, the V gene TRBV7-9; 7 bases align to TRBD2. The CDR3 extends over 15 amino acids. CDR1 is SEHNR and CDR2 is FQNEAQ in the germline V gene (reference sequence). V lost 5 bases and J lost 6; bases outside the gene matches: 13. In nucleotides, the CDR3 is TGTGCCAGCAGCCTGACCGGGACTACCCCTAGCGAGCAGTACTTC. Its translation: CASSLTGTTPSEQYF.

This clonotype was seen repeatedly, ten times or more. This sequence joins TRBV12-3 or TRBV12-4 and TRBJ2-2; TRBD1 aligns across 8 bases. The CDR3 length is 13 residues. V was clipped by 5 bases and J by 7 bases; unmatched bases: 3. Here the CDR3 DNA reads TGTGCCAGCAGTGCACAGGGGGTCGGGGAGCTGTTTTTT. This codes for CASSAQGVGELFF.

The V call is TRBV6-1, the J call TRBJ2-1; 8 bases align to TRBD2. Trimming cost V 8 bases and J 6 bases; bases outside gene matches: 6. The CDR3 sequence is 13 residues long. The germline CDR1 and CDR2 sequences are MNHNS and SASEGT. The CDR3 loop is CASVSGSPNEQFF. The CDR3 bases are TGTGCCAGCGTAAGCGGGAGTCCCAATGAGCAGTTCTTC.

This clonotype was recorded many times. The chain links TRBV7-2 to TRBJ2-3, with TRBD2 identical over 11 bases. The V gene's germline CDR1 is SGHTA and CDR2 FQGNSA. This CDR3 has 19 residues. With 5 bases clipped from V and 2 bases from J, the junction kept 15 bases outside the gene matches. DNA of the CDR3: TGTGCCAGCAGCACGGGACTAGCGGAGAACCGACGATTCACAGATACGCAGTATTTT. Amino acids: CASSTGLAENRRFTDTQYF.

This clonotype appeared many times. V is TRBV30 and J is TRBJ2-2; 8 bases are a match to TRBD1. Germline CDR1 reads GTSNPN; CDR2 reads SVGIG (reference sequence). This CDR3 has 15 amino acids. J was trimmed by 6 bases and V by 3 bases; bases with no gene match: 9. The CDR3 coding sequence is TGTGCCTGGAGCATCGGACAGGGATTCCCCGGGGAGCTGTTTTTT. It yields the protein CAWSIGQGFPGELFF. The full variable domain, in which reference TRBV30 and TRBJ2-2 provide the parts outside the CDR3, is SQTIHQWPATLVQPVGSPLSLECTVEGTSNPNLYWYRQAAGRGLQLLFYSVGIGQISSEVPQNLSASRPQDRQFILSSKKLLLSDSGFYLCAWSIGQGFPGELFFGEGSRLTVL.

This clonotype was found many times. The chain carries TRBV28 and TRBJ1-1; 9 bases are shared with TRBD1. This CDR3 is built from 15 residues. Germline CDR1 MDHEN, CDR2 SYDVKM. The ends lost 4 bases at V and 3 bases at J; junction bases unmatched: 6. This chain's CDR3 is CASSYSGTGYTEAFF. DNA of the CDR3: TGTGCCAGCAGTTACTCCGGGACAGGGTACACTGAAGCTTTCTTT. The complete variable domain, with remaining parts taken from reference TRBV28 and TRBJ1-1, reads DVKVTQSSRYLVKRTGEKVFLECVQDMDHENMFWYRQDPGLGLRLIYFSYDVKMKEKGDIPEGYSVSREKKERFSLILESASTNQTSMYLCASSYSGTGYTEAFFGQGTRLTVV.

This clonotype was recorded a few times. The gene calls are TRBV7-9 and TRBJ2-1; D gene unclear. The CDR3 length is 14 residues. Germline-derived CDR1 and CDR2 are SEHNR and FQNEAQ (reference sequence). V was cut by 0 bases and J by 0 bases, with 3 bases left in between. Written as DNA, the CDR3 is TGTGCCAGCAGCTTAGCGGACTCCTACAATGAGCAGTTCTTC. As protein: CASSLADSYNEQFF.

V gene TRBV2 combines with J gene TRBJ2-7; TRBD2 matches at 9 bases. CDR1 is SNHLY and CDR2 is FYNNEI in the germline V gene. The CDR3 has 16 residues. The trim removed 1 base at V and 0 bases at J, leaving 4 bases unmatched. CDR3 DNA: TGTGCCAGCAGTGAAGAGGCTAGCGGGGTCTCCTACGAGCAGTACTTC. Translated, it gives CASSEEASGVSYEQYF.

This clonotype was counted at least ten times. The chain has TRBV20-1 and TRBJ2-7, with 9 bases that match TRBD2. The CDR3 has 15 residues. V shed 6 bases and J 3 bases; nucleotides not matched to a gene: 12. Germline lookup yields CDR1 DFQATT and CDR2 SNEGSKA (reference sequence). CDR3: CSAPSSSGGLYEQYF. The DNA for the CDR3 is TGCAGTGCCCCGTCCTCAAGCGGGGGGCTCTACGAGCAGTACTTC.

In its sample, this clonotype was seen a few times. One end of the junction does not line up with germline, which may come from a read error. The V and J genes are TRBV6-1 and TRBJ2-3, with 12 nucleotides matching TRBD2. The CDR3 is 21 residues long. Germline-derived CDR1 and CDR2 are MNHNS and SASEGT. CDR3 DNA sequence: TGTGCCAGCACCACCCCCCCAACTAGCGGGAGGCCCCCCTTTAGCACAGACACGCAGTATTTT. The encoded protein is CASTTPPTSGRPPFSTDTQYF.

This clonotype was seen repeatedly, ten times or more. The chain combines TRBV3-1 with TRBJ2-1; D unclear. V was clipped by 1 base and J by 3 bases, with 4 bases between them. This CDR3 has 13 residues. Germline-derived CDR1 and CDR2 are LGHDT and YNNKEL (reference sequence). Written as DNA, the CDR3 is TGTGCCAGCAGCCAAGCGAACTACAATGAGCAGTTCTTC. It codes for CASSQANYNEQFF.

As regards this clonotype: A much larger clone lies a single base off, so this may be a read error. The chain joins TRBV20-1 to TRBJ2-7, with TRBD2 as a possible D gene (6 bases). Trimming left V 3 bases short and J 0 bases short, with 6 bases between. Germline CDR1 and CDR2: DFQATT and SNEGSKA (reference sequence). The CDR3 is 12 residues long. This CDR3 is CSASGSSYEQYF. CDR3 DNA sequence: TGCAGTGCTAGCGGGAGCTCCTACGAGCAGTACTTC.

This clonotype was observed many times. V and J are TRBV5-1 and TRBJ2-7, with TRBD1 identical over 8 bases. The CDR3 totals 15 residues. In germline, CDR1 is SGHRS, CDR2 YFSETQ. After removal of 5 bases from V and 3 bases from J, the junction contained 10 bases not matched to a gene. The CDR3 DNA reads as TGCGCCAGCAGTCTCGGACAGGGCCCCATCTACGAGCAGTACTTC. The encoded protein is CASSLGQGPIYEQYF.

This clonotype was found many times. V is TRBV6-5 and J is TRBJ2-7, with 7 bases that match TRBD1. The CDR3 spans 14 residues. From germline, CDR1 is MNHEY and CDR2 SVGAGI. V lost 0 bases to trimming and J lost 5 bases; unmatched junction nucleotides: 4. The CDR3 DNA sequence: TGTGCCAGCAGTTACTCTCGACAGGGCCACGAGCAGTACTTC. It yields the protein CASSYSRQGHEQYF.

The table lists this clonotype with many counts. V gene TRBV2 combines with J gene TRBJ2-1; the match to TRBD2 covers 14 bases. Germline CDR1 reads SNHLY; CDR2 reads FYNNEI. Germline trimming cut 7 bases from V and 2 bases from J; bases unmatched to any gene: 7. The CDR3 is 17 amino acids. For the CDR3, the DNA is TGTGCCAGCACGACTAGCGGGGGGGCTAAGCCCTACAATGAGCAGTTCTTC. Its translation: CASTTSGGAKPYNEQFF.

The sample holds a few counts of this clonotype. The chain carries TRBV29-1 and TRBJ2-5, with 8 positions matching TRBD1. CDR1 is SQVTM and CDR2 is ANQGSEA in the germline V gene. This CDR3 is 14 amino acids long. The V and J ends lost 7 bases and 1 base, in that order; junction bases with no gene match: 8. The CDR3: CSALDREIQETQYF. CDR3 DNA sequence: TGCAGCGCACTGGACAGGGAAATCCAAGAGACCCAGTACTTC.

This sequence joins TRBV7-3 and TRBJ2-1; the D is unclear. CDR1 and CDR2 (germline): SGHTA, FQGTGA. V was shortened by 5 bases and J by 10 bases, with 18 bases between the two germline ends. The CDR3 has 14 amino acids. The CDR3 loop is CASSPSHSTAEQFF. In nucleotides, the CDR3 is TGTGCCAGCAGCCCCTCCCACTCGACTGCCGAGCAGTTCTTC. Full variable domain (remainder filled in from reference TRBV7-3 and TRBJ2-1): GAGVSQTPSNKVTEKGKYVELRCDPISGHTALYWYRQSLGQGPEFLIYFQGTGAADDSGLPNDRFFAVRPEGSVSTLKIQRTERGDSAVYLCASSPSHSTAEQFFGPGTRLTVL.

CDR3: CASSFSSGRAFLEQYF. CDR3 nucleotide sequence: TGCGCCAGCAGCTTTTCTAGCGGGAGGGCCTTTCTTGAGCAGTACTTC. V is TRBV5-1 and J is TRBJ2-7, with TRBD2 matching 12 bases. This CDR3 is built from 16 residues. Germline assignment: CDR1 SGHRS and CDR2 YFSETQ. The trim removed 2 bases at V and 7 bases at J, leaving 10 bases unmatched.